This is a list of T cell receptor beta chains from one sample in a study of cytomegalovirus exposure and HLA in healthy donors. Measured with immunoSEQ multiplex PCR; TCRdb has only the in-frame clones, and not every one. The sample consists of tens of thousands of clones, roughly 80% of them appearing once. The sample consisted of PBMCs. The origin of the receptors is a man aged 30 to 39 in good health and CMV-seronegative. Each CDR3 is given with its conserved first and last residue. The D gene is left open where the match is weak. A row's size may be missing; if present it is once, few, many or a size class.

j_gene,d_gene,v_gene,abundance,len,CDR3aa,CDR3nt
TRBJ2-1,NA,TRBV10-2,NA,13,CASGRLVFYEQFF,TGCGCCAGCGGACGACTAGTTTTCTATGAGCAGTTCTTC
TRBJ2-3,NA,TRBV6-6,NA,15,CASSYEGNGADTQYF,TGTGCCAGCAGTTACGAGGGAAATGGGGCAGATACGCAGTATTTT
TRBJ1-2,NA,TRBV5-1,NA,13,CASSLEGRGGYTF,TGCGCCAGCAGCTTGGAGGGGCGTGGAGGCTACACCTTC
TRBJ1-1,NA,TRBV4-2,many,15,CASSQEGSGFTEAFF,TGTGCCAGCAGCCAAGAGGGTAGCGGTTTTACTGAAGCTTTCTTT
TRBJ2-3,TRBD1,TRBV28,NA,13,CAGGQGGADTQYF,TGTGCCGGCGGACAGGGAGGTGCAGATACGCAGTATTTT
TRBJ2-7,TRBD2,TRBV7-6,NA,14,CASSFTGEGYEQYF,TGTGCCAGCAGCTTTACGGGGGAGGGCTACGAGCAGTACTTC
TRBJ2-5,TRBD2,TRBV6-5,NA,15,CASSYSGLAGETQYF,TGTGCCAGCAGTTACTCGGGACTAGCTGGAGAGACCCAGTACTTC
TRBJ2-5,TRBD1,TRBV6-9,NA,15,CASSPGTGVGETQYF,TGTGCCAGCAGCCCTGGGACAGGGGTAGGGGAGACCCAGTACTTC
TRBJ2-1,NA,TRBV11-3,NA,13,CASSARAYNEQFF,TGTGCCAGCAGCGCCAGGGCCTACAATGAGCAGTTCTTC
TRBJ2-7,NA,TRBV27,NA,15,CASSFSPGLNYEQYF,TGTGCCAGCAGTTTTTCACCGGGACTCAACTACGAGCAGTACTTC
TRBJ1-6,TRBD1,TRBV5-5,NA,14,CASSLEGAISPLHF,TGTGCCAGCAGCTTGGAGGGGGCAATTTCACCCCTCCACTTT
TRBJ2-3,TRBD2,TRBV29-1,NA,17,CSVGAGLAGSSTDTQYF,TGCAGCGTCGGTGCCGGACTAGCGGGGTCTAGCACAGATACGCAGTATTTT
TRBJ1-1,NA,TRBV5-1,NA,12,CASSPEGVEAFF,TGCGCCAGCAGCCCAGAGGGGGTTGAAGCTTTCTTT
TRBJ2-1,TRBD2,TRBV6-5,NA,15,CASSWSSGADNEQFF,TGTGCCAGCAGTTGGTCTAGCGGGGCAGACAATGAGCAGTTCTTC
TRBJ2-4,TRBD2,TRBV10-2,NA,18,CASSERIAGDAAKNIQYF,TGCGCCAGCAGTGAGCGAATAGCGGGGGATGCAGCCAAAAACATTCAGTACTTC
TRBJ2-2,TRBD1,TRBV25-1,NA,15,CASRLGTGDSGELFF,TGTGCCAGCAGGTTGGGGACAGGGGACTCCGGGGAGCTGTTTTTT
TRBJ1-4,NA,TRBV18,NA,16,CASSLLDRTTNEKLFF,TGTGCCAGCTCACTTCTAGACCGTACAACTAATGAAAAACTGTTTTTT
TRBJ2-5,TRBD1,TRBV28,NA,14,CASRTTGYYETQYF,TGTGCCAGCAGAACGACAGGGTACTATGAGACCCAGTACTTC
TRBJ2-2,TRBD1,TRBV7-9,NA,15,CASSSQDRPTGELFF,TGTGCCAGCAGCTCCCAGGACAGGCCAACCGGGGAGCTGTTTTTT
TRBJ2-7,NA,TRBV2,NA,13,CATSGQGGYEQYF,TGTGCCACCAGTGGGCAGGGGGGTTACGAGCAGTACTTC
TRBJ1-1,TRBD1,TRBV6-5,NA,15,CASSSSVTGGTEAFF,TGTGCCAGCAGTTCTTCCGTCACAGGGGGCACTGAAGCTTTCTTT
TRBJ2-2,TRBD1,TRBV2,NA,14,CASRTDRMAGELFF,TGTGCCAGCAGGACGGACAGGATGGCCGGGGAGCTGTTTTTT
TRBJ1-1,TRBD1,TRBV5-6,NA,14,CASSWTGAPTLAFF,TGTGCCAGCAGCTGGACAGGGGCACCCACTCTGGCTTTCTTT
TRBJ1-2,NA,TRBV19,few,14,CASSILRRAGGYTF,TGTGCCAGTAGTATCCTACGGAGAGCGGGAGGCTACACCTTC
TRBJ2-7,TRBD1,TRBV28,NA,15,CASSFWDRGWYEQYF,TGTGCCAGCAGTTTCTGGGACAGGGGATGGTACGAGCAGTACTTC
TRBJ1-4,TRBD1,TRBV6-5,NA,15,CASRTPQGHNEKLFF,TGTGCCAGCAGGACGCCACAGGGGCATAATGAAAAACTGTTTTTT
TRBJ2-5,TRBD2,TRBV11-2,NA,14,CASIERGPQETQYF,TGTGCCAGCATCGAGCGGGGGCCCCAAGAGACCCAGTACTTC
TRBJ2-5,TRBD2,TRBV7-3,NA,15,CASSFGTSGVQTQYF,TGTGCCAGCAGCTTCGGGACTAGCGGGGTGCAGACCCAGTACTTC
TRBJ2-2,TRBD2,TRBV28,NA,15,CASIMGTSWTGELFF,TGTGCCAGCATTATGGGGACTAGCTGGACCGGGGAGCTGTTTTTT
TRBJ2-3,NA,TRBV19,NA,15,CASSIGASRADTQYF,TGTGCCAGTAGTATAGGGGCTAGCCGCGCAGATACGCAGTATTTT
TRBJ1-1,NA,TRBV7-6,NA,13,CASSLIVSTEAFF,TGTGCCAGCAGCTTAATCGTTAGCACTGAAGCTTTCTTT
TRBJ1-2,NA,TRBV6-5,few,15,CASTSTGISNYGYTF,TGTGCCAGCACCTCAACCGGGATCTCTAACTATGGCTACACCTTC
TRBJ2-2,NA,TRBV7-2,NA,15,CASSFGAPGTGELFF,TGTGCCAGCAGCTTTGGGGCGCCGGGCACCGGGGAGCTGTTTTTT
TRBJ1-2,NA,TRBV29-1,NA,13,CSVVAGESYGYTF,TGCAGCGTTGTCGCAGGGGAGAGCTATGGCTACACCTTC
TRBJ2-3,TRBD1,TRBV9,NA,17,CASSVVVRTGDPDTQYF,TGTGCCAGCAGCGTAGTTGTTAGGACAGGGGATCCAGATACGCAGTATTTT
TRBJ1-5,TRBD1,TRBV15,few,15,CATSSQGGYNQPQHF,TGTGCCACCAGCAGTCAGGGGGGATACAATCAGCCCCAGCATTTT
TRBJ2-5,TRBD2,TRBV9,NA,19,CASSDGLAGGPSSQETQYF,TGTGCCAGCAGCGACGGACTAGCGGGGGGCCCAAGCTCGCAAGAGACCCAGTACTTC
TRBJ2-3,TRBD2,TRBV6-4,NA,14,CASSTSGGTDTQYF,TGTGCCAGCAGTACTAGCGGGGGCACAGATACGCAGTATTTT
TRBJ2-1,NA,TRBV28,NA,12,CASSPSLGEQFF,TGTGCCAGCAGTCCCTCCCTCGGTGAGCAGTTCTTC
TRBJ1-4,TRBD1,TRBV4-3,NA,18,CASSRHPTGDSTNEKLFF,TGCGCCAGCAGCCGCCATCCCACAGGGGACTCCACTAATGAAAAACTGTTTTTT
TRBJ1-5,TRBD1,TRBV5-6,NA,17,CASSSFWDREKNQPQHF,TGTGCCAGCAGCTCTTTTTGGGACAGGGAGAAAAATCAGCCCCAGCATTTT
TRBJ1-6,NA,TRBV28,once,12,CASSLATAPLHF,TGTGCCAGCAGTTTAGCCACAGCCCCCCTCCACTTT
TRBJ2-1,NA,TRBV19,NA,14,CASSRGGRYNEQFF,TGTGCCAGTAGTAGGGGGGGGCGTTACAATGAGCAGTTCTTC
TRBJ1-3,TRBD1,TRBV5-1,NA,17,CASSLGTGANSGNTIYF,TGCGCCAGCAGCTTGGGGACAGGGGCCAACTCTGGAAACACCATATATTTT
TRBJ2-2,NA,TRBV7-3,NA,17,CASSLGPRERGTGELFF,TGTGCCAGCAGCCTAGGACCCAGGGAAAGGGGCACCGGGGAGCTGTTTTTT
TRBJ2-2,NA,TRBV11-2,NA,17,CASSFGRGVRNTGELFF,TGTGCCAGCAGCTTTGGCAGGGGGGTAAGGAACACCGGGGAGCTGTTTTTT
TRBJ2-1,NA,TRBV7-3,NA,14,CASSFGQSYNEQFF,TGTGCCAGCAGCTTCGGACAGAGCTACAATGAGCAGTTCTTC
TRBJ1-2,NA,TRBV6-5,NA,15,CASSFSSGIQRGYTF,TGTGCCAGCAGTTTCTCATCCGGGATTCAGCGGGGCTACACCTTC
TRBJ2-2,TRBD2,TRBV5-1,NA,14,CASSLGLAGRELFF,TGCGCCAGCAGCCTCGGGCTAGCGGGAAGGGAGCTGTTTTTT
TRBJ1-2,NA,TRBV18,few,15,CASSPPQGRTYGYTF,TGTGCCAGCTCACCACCCCAGGGGCGAACTTATGGCTACACCTTC
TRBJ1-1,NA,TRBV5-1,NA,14,CASSPRQLNTEAFF,TGCGCCAGCAGCCCGAGACAGTTGAACACTGAAGCTTTCTTT
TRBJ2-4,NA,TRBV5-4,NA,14,CASSFQGRKNIQYF,TGTGCCAGCAGCTTTCAGGGAAGGAAAAACATTCAGTACTTC